This T cell receptor beta chain emerged from a study of cytomegalovirus exposure and HLA in healthy donors. Findings and caveats of the study: The authors enumerated over 150 TCR beta chains as linked to cytomegalovirus.

CDR1 is MGHRA and CDR2 is YSYEKL in the germline V gene. Between the trimmed V and J ends, which lost 0 bases and 4 bases, there was a span of 7 bases. The CDR3 has 14 residues. Sequencing was performed with immunoSEQ multiplex PCR; in TCRdb, only in-frame clones are kept and a portion is missing. The table includes around 130,000 clones, approximately 89% detected once. This clone was seen only a few times. Its antigen is still unknown. The rearrangement uses TRBV4-1 and TRBJ2-1; no clear D. This clonotype originated in a man aged 25 to 40 in good health and CMV-seronegative. The source material was PBMCs. CDR3 DNA: TGCGCCAGCAGCCAAGACGCCGGTTACAATGAGCAGTTCTTC. This translates into CASSQDAGYNEQFF.